This T cell receptor beta chain was sequenced in a study of T-cell reconstitution after alpha-beta-depleted transplantation in children (dated by TCRdb to 2016 to 2017). Regarding the study in general: The study quantitatively tracked T-cell immune reconstitution after TCRalphabeta/CD19-depleted allogeneic hematopoietic cell transplantation in children using TCR repertoire profiling.

A note on this clonotype: Its antigen target is currently unknown. A much more abundant neighbour one base away suggests this may be a read error.

Libraries were built with PCR. Reads for this sample came from an Illumina HiSeq 2500. To normalize quantification of the TCRbeta repertoire, the TCR libraries were built with molecular barcoding that relied on unique molecular identifiers. TCRdb reanalyzed the raw reads on its own, using fastp at Q25 for trimming and MiXCR for clone calling, and kept in-frame beta chains. One record per CDR3 amino acid sequence lists the most common genes and DNA. Here the sample has about 230,000 distinct CDR3 sequences; more than 7.5% occur a single time. The ten biggest clones cover approximately 5.4% of the sample. The receptor was derived from a human donor who donated a stem cell graft to a child with SCID. The sample consisted of PBMCs from the stem cell graft donor, taken from the stem cell graft.

Read as DNA, the sequence is TGTGCCAGCAGTCCCCGCAGGGGGCGGGATGGCGACACCTTC. Its protein is CASSPRRGRDGDTF. The chain uses TRBV12-3 or TRBV12-4 and TRBJ1-2, and 8 junctional nucleotides match TRBD1. The cysteine opens and the phenylalanine closes a CDR3 of 14 amino acids. Left in the record is the CDR3 DNA by itself, 42 bases read in frame from the first base.